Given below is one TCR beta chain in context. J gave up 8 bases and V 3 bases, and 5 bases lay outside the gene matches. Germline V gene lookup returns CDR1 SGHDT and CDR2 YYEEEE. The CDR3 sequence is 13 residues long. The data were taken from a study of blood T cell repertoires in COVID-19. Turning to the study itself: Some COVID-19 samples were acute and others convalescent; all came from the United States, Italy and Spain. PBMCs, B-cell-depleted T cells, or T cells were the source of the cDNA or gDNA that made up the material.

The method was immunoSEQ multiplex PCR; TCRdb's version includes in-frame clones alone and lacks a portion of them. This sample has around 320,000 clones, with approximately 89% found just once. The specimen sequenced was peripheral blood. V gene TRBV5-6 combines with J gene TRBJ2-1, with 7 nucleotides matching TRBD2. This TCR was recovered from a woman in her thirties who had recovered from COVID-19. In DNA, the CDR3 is TGTGCCAGCAGCTCTGGGACTACCCATGAGCAGTTCTTC. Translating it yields CASSSGTTHEQFF.